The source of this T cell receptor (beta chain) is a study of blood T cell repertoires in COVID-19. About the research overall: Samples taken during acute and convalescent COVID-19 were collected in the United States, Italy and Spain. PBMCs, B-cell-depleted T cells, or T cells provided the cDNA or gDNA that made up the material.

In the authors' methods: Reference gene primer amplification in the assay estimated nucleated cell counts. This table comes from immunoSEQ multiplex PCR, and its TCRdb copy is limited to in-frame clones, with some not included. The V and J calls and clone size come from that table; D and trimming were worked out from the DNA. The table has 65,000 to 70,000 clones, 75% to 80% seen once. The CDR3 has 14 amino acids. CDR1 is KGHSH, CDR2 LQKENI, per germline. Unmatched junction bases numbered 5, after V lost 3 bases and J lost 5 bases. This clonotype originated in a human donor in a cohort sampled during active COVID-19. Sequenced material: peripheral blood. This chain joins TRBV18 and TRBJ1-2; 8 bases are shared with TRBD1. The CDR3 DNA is TGTGCCAGCTCACCCGACAGGGGAGGTTATGGCTACACCTTC. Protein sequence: CASSPDRGGYGYTF.